The present TCR beta chain was sequenced within a study of blood T cell repertoires in COVID-19. Across the study: From T cells, B-cell-depleted T cells, or PBMCs came the material, which was cDNA or gDNA.

The CDR3 spans 15 residues. V was pared by 2 bases and J by 6 bases, with 9 bases of the junction left unmatched. Germline CDR1 KGHSH, CDR2 LQKENI. In the original workflow: Estimation of nucleated cell counts was performed using reference gene primer amplification. Here immunoSEQ multiplex PCR was the method, and the copy in TCRdb shows in-frame clones only, minus some. For V, J and clone size, that table is used; D and trimming come from the DNA. The top ten hold over 15% of the sample, which has some 83,000 clones, 85% to 90% seen once. The V gene is TRBV18, the J gene TRBJ1-2, with 7 bases identical to TRBD1. Sequenced input: peripheral blood. This clonotype originated in an older man in a cohort sampled during active COVID-19. The CDR3 spells CASSPKAGGRDGYTF. The DNA for the CDR3 is TGTGCCAGCTCACCAAAGGCAGGGGGAAGGGATGGCTACACCTTC.